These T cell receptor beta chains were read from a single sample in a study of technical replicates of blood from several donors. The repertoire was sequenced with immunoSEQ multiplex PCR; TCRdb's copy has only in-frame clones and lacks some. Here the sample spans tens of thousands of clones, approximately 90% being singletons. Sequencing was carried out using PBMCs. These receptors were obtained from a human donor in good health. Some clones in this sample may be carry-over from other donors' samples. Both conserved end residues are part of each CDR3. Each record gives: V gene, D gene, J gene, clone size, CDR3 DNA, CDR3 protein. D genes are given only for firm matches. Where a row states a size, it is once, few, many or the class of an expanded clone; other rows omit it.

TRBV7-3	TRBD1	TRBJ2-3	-	TGTGCCAGCAGCTTCGGGACAGGGAGGAATACGCAGTATTTT	CASSFGTGRNTQYF
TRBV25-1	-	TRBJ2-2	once	TGTGCCAGCAGTGAAGGCAGGGGTACCACCGGGGAGCTGTTTTTT	CASSEGRGTTGELFF
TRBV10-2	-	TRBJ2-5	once	TGCGCCAGCAGGAAGAGGGACTTACAAGAGACCCAGTACTTC	CASRKRDLQETQYF
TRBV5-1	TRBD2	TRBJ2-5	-	TGCGCCAGCAGCTTGGGCGGGAGGGCCGCAGAGACCCAGTACTTC	CASSLGGRAAETQYF
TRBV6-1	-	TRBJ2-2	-	TGTGCCAGCAGTGAATGGACTCACACCGGGGAGCTGTTTTTT	CASSEWTHTGELFF
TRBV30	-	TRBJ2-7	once	TGTGCCTGGAGCCTGGGACTCCGCCACGAGCAGTACTTC	CAWSLGLRHEQYF
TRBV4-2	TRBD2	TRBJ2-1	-	TGTGCCAGCAGCCAAGATCGGGGACCCGGGACTAGCGGATACAATGAGCAGTTCTTC	CASSQDRGPGTSGYNEQFF
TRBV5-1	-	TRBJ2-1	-	TGCGCCAGCAGCTTTGGACTACCCCTCAGTGAGCAGTTCTTC	CASSFGLPLSEQFF
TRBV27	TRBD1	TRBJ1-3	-	TGTGCCAGCAGTTCCATCGGGACAGGAGGAAACACCATATATTTT	CASSSIGTGGNTIYF
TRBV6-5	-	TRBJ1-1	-	TGTGCCAGCAGTTACTCCCGGGGCACTGAAGCTTTCTTT	CASSYSRGTEAFF
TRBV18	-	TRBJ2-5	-	TGTGCCAGCTCACCACCTAACAGGCAAGAGACCCAGTACTTC	CASSPPNRQETQYF
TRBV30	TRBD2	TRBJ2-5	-	TGTGCCTGGGGGCGGGAGATCCAAGAGACCCAGTACTTC	CAWGREIQETQYF
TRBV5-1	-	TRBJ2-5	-	TGCGCCAGCTTCGATCCCGGGATGGGGGAGACCCAGTACTTC	CASFDPGMGETQYF
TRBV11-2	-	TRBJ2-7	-	TGTGCCAGCAGCTCTAGAGGGCAGGGGATCCACGAGCAGTACTTC	CASSSRGQGIHEQYF
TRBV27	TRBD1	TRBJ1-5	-	TGTGCCAGCAGGGTGGGACAGGGGAAAGAACAGCCCCAGCATTTT	CASRVGQGKEQPQHF
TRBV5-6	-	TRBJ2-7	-	TGTGCCAGCAGCTTCTCCGGGGAGCAGTACTTC	CASSFSGEQYF
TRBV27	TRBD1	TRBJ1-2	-	TGTGCCAGCGGGACAGGGACCTTATATGGCTACACCTTC	CASGTGTLYGYTF
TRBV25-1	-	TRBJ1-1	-	TGTGCCAGCAGTGAACCGACCGCGACAGGTGCGCTTTTCTTT	CASSEPTATGALFF
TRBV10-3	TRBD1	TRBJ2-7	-	TGTGCCATCATGCAGGGACAGGGGAACGAGCAGTACTTC	CAIMQGQGNEQYF
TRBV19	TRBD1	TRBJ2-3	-	TGTGCCAGTTCAGGTCCGGGACAGGGTACAGATACGCAGTATTTT	CASSGPGQGTDTQYF
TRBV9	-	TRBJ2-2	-	TGTGCCAGCAGCCCTAGTGGCAGGGCGAACACCGGGGAGCTGTTTTTT	CASSPSGRANTGELFF
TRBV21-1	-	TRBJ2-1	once	TGTGCCAGCAGCAAAGATAAGGGACAGGGGGCGACGTACAATGAGCAGTTCTTC	CASSKDKGQGATYNEQFF
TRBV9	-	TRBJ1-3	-	TGTGCCAGCAGCTCAGGACAGAGAGGAAACACCATATATTTT	CASSSGQRGNTIYF
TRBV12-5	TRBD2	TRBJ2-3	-	TGTGCTAGTGGTTTGGGCGGCGGGGGAGATACGCAGTATTTT	CASGLGGGGDTQYF
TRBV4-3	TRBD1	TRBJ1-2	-	TGCGCCAGCAGCCAAGAGGTGGGACAGGGGGGAGCTAACTATGGCTACACCTTC	CASSQEVGQGGANYGYTF
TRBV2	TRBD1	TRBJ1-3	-	TGTGCCAGCAGGAGAGATTCGGACAGGGGGATCGGAAACACCATATATTTT	CASRRDSDRGIGNTIYF
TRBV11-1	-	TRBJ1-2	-	TGTGCCAGCAGTTTAACCTACGGGACACACTATGGCTACACCTTC	CASSLTYGTHYGYTF
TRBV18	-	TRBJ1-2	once	TGTGCCAGCTCCCGGGATGGCAGCTATGGCTACACCTTC	CASSRDGSYGYTF
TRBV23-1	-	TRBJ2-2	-	TGCGCCAGCAGTTCGGAAGTCGGGTCCGGGGAGCTGTTTTTT	CASSSEVGSGELFF
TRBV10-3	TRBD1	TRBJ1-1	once	TGTGCCATCAGTACTACAGGACAGGTAGTGGAAGCTTTCTTT	CAISTTGQVVEAFF
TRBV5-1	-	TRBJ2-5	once	TGCGCCAGCAGCTTGGGTCAACCGGAGTTCCTCGTCGGCCAAGAGACCCAGTACTTC	CASSLGQPEFLVGQETQYF
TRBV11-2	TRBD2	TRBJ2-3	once	TGTGCCAGCAGCCTAGGGAGCGGGAGGGCCCTCACAGATACGCAGTATTTT	CASSLGSGRALTDTQYF
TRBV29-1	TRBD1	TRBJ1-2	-	TGCAGCGCAGATGACAGGGGGCAGACCTATGGCTACACCTTC	CSADDRGQTYGYTF
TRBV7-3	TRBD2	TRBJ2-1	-	TGTGCCAGCAGCAAGAAGACTAGCGCATCCTACAATGAGCAGTTCTTC	CASSKKTSASYNEQFF
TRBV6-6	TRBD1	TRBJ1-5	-	TGTGCCAGCAGTCAGGACAGGGGGCATCAGCCCCAGCATTTT	CASSQDRGHQPQHF
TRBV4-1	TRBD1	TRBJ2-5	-	TGCGCCAGCAGCCGAGGGGGCGAGGAGACCCAGTACTTC	CASSRGGEETQYF
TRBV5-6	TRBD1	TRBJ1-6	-	TGTGCCAGCAGCTGGACAGGGTTCGCGGGTCCCCTCCACTTT	CASSWTGFAGPLHF
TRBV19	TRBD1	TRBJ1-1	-	TGTGCCAGTATTACAGGGGGCACTGAAGCTTTCTTT	CASITGGTEAFF
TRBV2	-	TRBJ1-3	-	TGTGCCAGCAGTGACGGAATTGGCAGGGCCTCTGGAAACACCATATATTTT	CASSDGIGRASGNTIYF
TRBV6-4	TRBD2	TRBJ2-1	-	TGTGCCATCCTCGACCCACCGCGGGGGTATTACAATGAGCAGTTCTTC	CAILDPPRGYYNEQFF
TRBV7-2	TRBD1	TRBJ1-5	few	TGTGCCAGCAGCTCCGGGACAGGGCTTCATAGCAATCAGCCCCAGCATTTT	CASSSGTGLHSNQPQHF
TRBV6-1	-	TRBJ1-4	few	TGTGCCAGCAGTGGTGGACAGTTCGGTGGTGAAAAACTGTTTTTT	CASSGGQFGGEKLFF
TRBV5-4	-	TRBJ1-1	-	TGTGCCAGCAGCTTGGCCGTCAGAAACACTGAAGCTTTCTTT	CASSLAVRNTEAFF
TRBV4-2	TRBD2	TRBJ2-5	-	TGTGCCAGCAGCCAAGGGACTCGGGGGGGCGAGACCCAGTACTTC	CASSQGTRGGETQYF
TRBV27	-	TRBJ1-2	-	TGTGCCAGCAGTAGCTCGGGTCTTGGTGGCTACACCTTC	CASSSSGLGGYTF
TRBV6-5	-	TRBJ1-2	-	TGTGCCAGCACCGATTCAGGGTCCCGGGGCTACACCTTC	CASTDSGSRGYTF
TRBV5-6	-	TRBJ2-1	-	TGTGCCAGCAGCTTGGGCGGCGTTGTGGCGTTCTTC	CASSLGGVVAFF
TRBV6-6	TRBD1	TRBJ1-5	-	TGTGCCAGCAGTTCCCAGACCGGGACAGGGGATCAGCCCCAGCATTTT	CASSSQTGTGDQPQHF
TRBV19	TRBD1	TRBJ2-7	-	TGTGCCAGTAGTTGGGACAGGGAGAGCTACGAGCAGTACTTC	CASSWDRESYEQYF
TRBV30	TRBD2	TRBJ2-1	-	TGTGCCTGGAGTCCGCTAGCGGAAAATTTACAGTGGCAGTTCTTC	CAWSPLAENLQWQFF
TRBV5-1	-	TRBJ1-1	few	TGCGCCAGCAGCTTGCAGGGGAACACTGAAGCTTTCTTT	CASSLQGNTEAFF
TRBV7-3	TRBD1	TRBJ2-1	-	TGTGCCAGCAGCCCGACAGGGGGCGCCGGGAATGAGCAGTTCTTC	CASSPTGGAGNEQFF
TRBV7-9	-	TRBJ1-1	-	TGTGCCAGCAGCTTAGAGGGACACTACACTGAAGCTTTCTTT	CASSLEGHYTEAFF
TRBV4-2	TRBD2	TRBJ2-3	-	TGTGCCAGCAGCCAGGAGTTAGCGGGGGGGCATGATACGCAGTATTTT	CASSQELAGGHDTQYF
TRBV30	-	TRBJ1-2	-	TGTGCCTGGATCAAGGGGCGGGACGGCGGCTACACCTTC	CAWIKGRDGGYTF
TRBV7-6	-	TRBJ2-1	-	TGTGCCAGCAGCGCGGATCACTACAATGAGCAGTTCTTC	CASSADHYNEQFF
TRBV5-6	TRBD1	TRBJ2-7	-	TGTGCCAGCAGCCCAGTGGGACAGGGGGCGGGGGAGCAGTACTTC	CASSPVGQGAGEQYF
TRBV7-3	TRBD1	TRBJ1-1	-	TGTGCCAGCAGCTTAGCAGGGACAGGGGTCGCTGAAGCTTTCTTT	CASSLAGTGVAEAFF
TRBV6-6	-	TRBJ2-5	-	TGTGCCAGCACGAGGGCAGCAAGATTTGAGACCCAGTACTTC	CASTRAARFETQYF
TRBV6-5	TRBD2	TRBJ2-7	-	TGTGCCAGCAGCAAGCGGGAGGAAGGGTACGAGCAGTACTTC	CASSKREEGYEQYF